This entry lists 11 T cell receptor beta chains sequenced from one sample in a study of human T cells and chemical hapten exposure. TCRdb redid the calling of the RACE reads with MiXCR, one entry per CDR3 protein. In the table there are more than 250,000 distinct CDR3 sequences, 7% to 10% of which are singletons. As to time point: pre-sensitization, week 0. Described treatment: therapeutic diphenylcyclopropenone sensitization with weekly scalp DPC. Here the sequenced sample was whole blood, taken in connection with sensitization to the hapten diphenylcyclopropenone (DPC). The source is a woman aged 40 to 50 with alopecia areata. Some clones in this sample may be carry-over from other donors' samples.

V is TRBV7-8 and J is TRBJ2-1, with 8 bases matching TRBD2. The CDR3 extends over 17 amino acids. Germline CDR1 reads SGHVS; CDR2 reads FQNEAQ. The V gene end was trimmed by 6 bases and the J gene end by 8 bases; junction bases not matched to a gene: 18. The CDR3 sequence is CASSLFLRGSGNDEQFF. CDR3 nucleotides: TGTGCCAGCAGTCTGTTCCTTAGGGGTAGCGGGAATGATGAGCAGTTCTTC.

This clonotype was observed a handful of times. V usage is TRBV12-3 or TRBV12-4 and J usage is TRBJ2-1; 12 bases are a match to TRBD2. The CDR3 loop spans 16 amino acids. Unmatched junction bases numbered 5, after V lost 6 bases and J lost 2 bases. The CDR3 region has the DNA TGTGCCAGCAGCCCTGGACTAGCGGGGACCTACAATGAGCAGTTCTTC. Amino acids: CASSPGLAGTYNEQFF.

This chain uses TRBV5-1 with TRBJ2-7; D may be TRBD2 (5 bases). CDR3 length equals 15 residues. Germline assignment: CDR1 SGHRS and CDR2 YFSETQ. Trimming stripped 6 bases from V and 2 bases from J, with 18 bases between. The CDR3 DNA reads TGCGCCAGCACCATACTGGGGAGAGGCCCCTACGAGCAGTACTTC. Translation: CASTILGRGPYEQYF.

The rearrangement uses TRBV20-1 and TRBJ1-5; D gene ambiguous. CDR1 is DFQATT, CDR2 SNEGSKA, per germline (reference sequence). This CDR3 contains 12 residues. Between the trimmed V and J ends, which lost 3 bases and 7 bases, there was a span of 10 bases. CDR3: CSASRTGQPQHF. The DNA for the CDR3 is TGCAGTGCTAGTAGGACGGGGCAGCCCCAGCATTTT.

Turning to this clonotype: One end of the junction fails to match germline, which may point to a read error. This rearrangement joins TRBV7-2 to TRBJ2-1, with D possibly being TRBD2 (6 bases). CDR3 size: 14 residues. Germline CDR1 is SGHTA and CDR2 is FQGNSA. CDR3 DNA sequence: TGTGCCAGCAGCCTAGCGTCTGTGAACAATGAGCAGTTCTTC. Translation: CASSLASVNNEQFF.

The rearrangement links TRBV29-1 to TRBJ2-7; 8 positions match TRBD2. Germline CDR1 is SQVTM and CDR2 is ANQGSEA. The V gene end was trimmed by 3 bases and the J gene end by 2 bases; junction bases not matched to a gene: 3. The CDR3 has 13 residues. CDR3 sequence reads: CSVDAGGAYEQYF. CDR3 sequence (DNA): TGCAGCGTTGACGCGGGAGGCGCCTACGAGCAGTACTTC.

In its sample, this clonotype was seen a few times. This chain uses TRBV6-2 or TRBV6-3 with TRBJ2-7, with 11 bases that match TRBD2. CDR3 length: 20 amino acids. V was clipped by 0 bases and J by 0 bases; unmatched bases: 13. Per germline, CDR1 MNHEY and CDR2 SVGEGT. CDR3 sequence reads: CASSYSALLAGAAGSYEQYF. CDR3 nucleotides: TGTGCCAGCAGTTACTCAGCGTTACTAGCGGGAGCCGCGGGCTCCTACGAGCAGTACTTC.

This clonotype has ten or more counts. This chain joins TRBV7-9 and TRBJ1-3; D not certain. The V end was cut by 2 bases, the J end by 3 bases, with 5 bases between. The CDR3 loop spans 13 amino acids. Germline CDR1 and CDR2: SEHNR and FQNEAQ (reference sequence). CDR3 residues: CASSLLLGNTIYF. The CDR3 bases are TGTGCCAGCAGCTTACTCCTTGGAAACACCATATATTTT.

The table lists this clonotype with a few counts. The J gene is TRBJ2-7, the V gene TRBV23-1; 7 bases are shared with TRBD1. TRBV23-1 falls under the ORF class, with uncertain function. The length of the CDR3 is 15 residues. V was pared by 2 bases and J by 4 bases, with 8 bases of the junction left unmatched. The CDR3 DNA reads TGCGCCAGCAGTCAAAAAGTCAGGGGGACGTACGAGCAGTACTTC. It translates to CASSQKVRGTYEQYF.

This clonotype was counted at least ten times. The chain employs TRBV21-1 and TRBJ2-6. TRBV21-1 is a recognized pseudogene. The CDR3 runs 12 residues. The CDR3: CASSTGANVLTF. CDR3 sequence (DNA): TGTGCCAGCAGCACTGGGGCCAACGTCCTGACTTTC.

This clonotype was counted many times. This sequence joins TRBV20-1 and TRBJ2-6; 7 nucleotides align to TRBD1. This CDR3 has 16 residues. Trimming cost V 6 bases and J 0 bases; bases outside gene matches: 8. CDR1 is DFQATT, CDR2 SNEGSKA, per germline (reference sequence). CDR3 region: CSAGNRGSSGANVLTF. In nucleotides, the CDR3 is TGCAGTGCAGGGAACAGGGGCTCCTCTGGGGCCAACGTCCTGACTTTC.